The 23 T cell receptor beta chains reported below all come from one sample, sequenced in a study of T cell responses to AZD1222 COVID-19 vaccine. Repertoires were generated with immunoSEQ multiplex PCR, while TCRdb's copy carries only in-frame clones and drops some. Among 200,000 or so clones listed, over 80% were seen once. Sequencing was performed on peripheral blood, taken on day 0 of MenACWY control vaccination. Receptors were obtained from an adult in good health.

The chain has TRBV28 and TRBJ1-2; the D is unclear. CDR3 length equals 12 residues. Deletions cut 3 bases from V and 8 bases from J, with 10 bases between. The germline V gene has CDR1 MDHEN and CDR2 SYDVKM. The CDR3 bases are TGTGCCAGCAGTTTCGTGGGGTACGGCTACACCTTC. Protein product: CASSFVGYGYTF.

CDR3 nucleotides: TGCGCCAGTATCGGGTCAGGAGGGACCGGGGAGCTGTTTTTT. Its translation: CASIGSGGTGELFF. The chain uses TRBV5-1 and TRBJ2-2, with D possibly being TRBD2 (6 bases). Looked up from germline, CDR1 is SGHRS and CDR2 is YFSETQ. The length of the CDR3 is 14 residues. Trimming pared 8 bases from V and 5 bases from J, leaving 16 bases between.

Only one count was recorded for this clone. This chain links TRBV6-5 with TRBJ2-7, with 10 bases lining up with TRBD2. Germline CDR1 and CDR2: MNHEY and SVGAGI. The CDR3 covers 16 residues. After removal of 2 bases from V and 0 bases from J, the junction contained 4 bases not matched to a gene. CDR3 region: CASSYERTSGSYEQYF. The CDR3 DNA is TGTGCCAGCAGTTACGAGCGGACTAGCGGCTCCTACGAGCAGTACTTC.

The chain links TRBV7-2 to TRBJ2-3, with TRBD1 matching 7 bases. CDR1 and CDR2 from the germline V gene are SGHTA and FQGNSA. CDR3 length equals 15 residues. With 5 bases clipped from V and 0 bases from J, the junction kept 5 bases outside the gene matches. CDR3 region: CASSPTGLSTDTQYF. The CDR3 bases are TGTGCCAGCAGCCCGACAGGGCTAAGCACAGATACGCAGTATTTT.

This clone was picked up a small number of times. The V gene is TRBV27, the J gene TRBJ2-3; D is ambiguous. The CDR3 has 14 residues. V was trimmed by 4 bases and J by 1 base, leaving 9 bases between them. Germline CDR1 is MNHEY and CDR2 is SMNVEV (reference sequence). This chain's CDR3 is CASSYSDRTDTQYF. CDR3 in DNA: TGTGCCAGCAGTTACTCGGATCGCACAGATACGCAGTATTTT.

This clone turned up a few times. This chain links TRBV5-4 with TRBJ2-5; 8 bases align to TRBD2. With V trimmed by 1 base and J by 5 bases, 10 bases remained unmatched. This CDR3 comprises 16 residues. Germline lookup yields CDR1 SGHNT and CDR2 YYREEE (reference sequence). The CDR3 DNA reads TGTGCCAGCAGCTTGATTGCGGGGGGCACTCTTGAGACCCAGTACTTC. Translated, it gives CASSLIAGGTLETQYF.

In this sample, this clone turned up a few times. The chain links TRBV6-5 to TRBJ1-2; D not certain. Germline loops: CDR1 MNHEY, CDR2 SVGAGI. V gave up 6 bases and J gave up 5 bases, with 13 bases separating them. The CDR3 runs to 13 residues. CDR3 amino acids: CASSESPIYGYTF. The CDR3 nucleotides are TGTGCCAGCAGCGAGAGCCCTATTTATGGCTACACCTTC.

The chain employs TRBV12-3 or TRBV12-4 and TRBJ2-3; D uncertain. Deletions cut 3 bases from V and 6 bases from J, with 7 bases between. There are 12 residues in the CDR3. CDR3 DNA sequence: TGTGCCAGCAGTTTTAATAGTGATACGCAGTATTTT. Its protein is CASSFNSDTQYF.

The chain uses TRBV6-2 or TRBV6-3 and TRBJ2-2, with TRBD2 matching over 10 bases. Trimming cost V 6 bases and J 5 bases; bases outside gene matches: 6. Germline V gene lookup returns CDR1 MNHEY and CDR2 SVGEGT. The CDR3 is 15 amino acids. CDR3: CASSPSGGATGELFF. The DNA of the CDR3 is TGTGCCAGCAGCCCAAGCGGGGGGGCGACCGGGGAGCTGTTTTTT.

Only a few counts were recorded for this clone. The chain joins TRBV19 to TRBJ2-3; D remains unclear. The germline V and J ends were trimmed by 6 bases and 2 bases, with 6 bases remaining between them. Per germline, CDR1 LNHDA and CDR2 SQIVND (reference sequence). The CDR3 has 12 residues. The CDR3 here is CASRQSTDTQYF. DNA for the CDR3: TGTGCCAGTAGGCAGTCCACAGATACGCAGTATTTT.

This chain uses TRBV28 with TRBJ2-7; D is perhaps TRBD2 (5 bases). The CDR3 runs to 14 residues. Germline V lookup: CDR1 MDHEN, CDR2 SYDVKM. Trimming removed 2 bases from V and 2 bases from J, with 10 bases in between. CDR3 nucleotides: TGTGCCAGCAGTTTAGGGGAGATCACCTACGAGCAGTACTTC. It codes for CASSLGEITYEQYF.

The rearrangement joins TRBV24-1 to TRBJ2-1; D possibly uses TRBD1 or TRBD2 (5 bases each). The CDR3 runs 13 residues. V was pared by 5 bases and J by 6 bases, with 10 bases between. CDR1 is KGHDR, CDR2 SFDVKD, per germline. The chain's CDR3 is CATSVSGTNEQFF. The DNA for the CDR3 is TGTGCCACCAGTGTTTCCGGGACCAATGAGCAGTTCTTC.

The count of this clone is one. The chain carries TRBV28 and TRBJ2-7; TRBD1 matches at 7 bases. Germline trimming cut 6 bases from V and 3 bases from J; bases unmatched to any gene: 14. This CDR3 region has 16 residues. Per the germline V gene, CDR1 is MDHEN and CDR2 is SYDVKM. CDR3 amino acids: CASSNLRQGGSYEQYF. The CDR3 bases are TGTGCCAGCAGCAATCTTAGACAGGGTGGAAGCTACGAGCAGTACTTC.

This chain connects TRBV30 to TRBJ1-2; D perhaps matches TRBD1 (5 bases). Trimming pared 0 bases from V and 4 bases from J, leaving 12 bases between. The CDR3 runs 14 residues. Germline V gene data show CDR1 as GTSNPN and CDR2 as SVGIG (reference sequence). This chain's CDR3 is CAWSVPAGGYGYTF. In DNA form, the CDR3 reads TGTGCCTGGAGTGTCCCGGCGGGGGGCTATGGCTACACCTTC.

The chain recombines TRBV3-1 (or the pseudogene TRBV3-2) with TRBJ2-7; possibly TRBD2 for D (5 bases). Trimming removed 0 bases from V and 3 bases from J, with 12 bases in between. This CDR3 is built from 15 residues. Germline V gene data show CDR1 as LGHDT and CDR2 as YNNKEL (reference sequence). The CDR3 here is CASSQDRPGSYEQYF. The DNA for the CDR3 is TGTGCCAGCAGCCAAGATCGCCCTGGGAGCTACGAGCAGTACTTC.

The J gene is TRBJ1-2, the V gene TRBV27; D might be TRBD1 (5 bases). This CDR3 region has 13 residues. Trimming pared 5 bases from V and 2 bases from J, leaving 9 bases between. Germline CDR1 reads MNHEY; CDR2 reads SMNVEV (reference sequence). The CDR3 loop reads CASSPWDNYGYTF. CDR3 sequence (DNA): TGTGCCAGCAGTCCGTGGGACAACTATGGCTACACCTTC.

This clone has more than one count but fewer than ten. This chain connects TRBV7-9 to TRBJ2-7; tentative D call: TRBD1 (6 bases). The germline gives CDR1 SEHNR, CDR2 FQNEAQ (reference sequence). The CDR3 runs to 12 residues. Trimming stripped 11 bases from V and 3 bases from J, with 14 bases between. The CDR3 region has the DNA TGTGCCTCGCAAGACAGGTACTACGAGCAGTACTTC. Translating gives CASQDRYYEQYF.

The V gene is TRBV10-1, the J gene TRBJ2-1; maybe TRBD1 (6 bases). The germline V and J ends were trimmed by 4 bases and 2 bases, with 12 bases remaining between them. This CDR3 is 15 amino acids long. Germline values: CDR1 WNHNN, CDR2 SYGVQD (reference sequence). CDR3 sequence (DNA): TGCGCCAGCAGTGGAGGGGGTAGTCCCTACAATGAGCAGTTCTTC. This sequence encodes CASSGGGSPYNEQFF.

The chain recombines TRBV30 with TRBJ2-7; D is unclear. Deletions cut 4 bases from V and 2 bases from J, with 12 bases between. The CDR3 contains 13 residues. Looked up from germline, CDR1 is GTSNPN and CDR2 is SVGIG (reference sequence). The CDR3 bases are TGTGCCTGGACTTACGGACCGACCTACGAGCAGTACTTC. It specifies CAWTYGPTYEQYF.

The gene calls are TRBV6-4 and TRBJ1-5; possibly TRBD1 for D (5 bases). The germline gives CDR1 MRHNA, CDR2 SNTAGT. V lost 3 bases and J lost 1, with 13 bases in between. The CDR3 runs to 16 residues. Written as DNA, the CDR3 is TGTGCCAGCAGTGAATCCAGGGAGGGGAGCAATCAGCCCCAGCATTTT. Amino acids: CASSESREGSNQPQHF.

The rearrangement links TRBV27 to TRBJ2-5, with TRBD2 matching over 10 bases. V was clipped by 5 bases and J by 5 bases; unmatched bases: 5. This CDR3 comprises 14 residues. The germline CDR1 and CDR2 sequences are MNHEY and SMNVEV (reference sequence). CDR3 nucleotide sequence: TGTGCCAGCAGTAGCGGGGGGGCCTTGGAGACCCAGTACTTC. It yields the protein CASSSGGALETQYF.

The gene calls are TRBV14 and TRBJ1-3; D is unclear. CDR1 SGHDN and CDR2 FVKESK come from the germline V gene. The CDR3 consists of 15 residues. V lost 0 bases, J lost 4 bases, and 10 bases lay in between. The CDR3 region has the DNA TGTGCCAGCAGCCAAGATGGCCGTAGGGGAAACACCATATATTTT. This gives the protein CASSQDGRRGNTIYF. Together with reference TRBV14 and TRBJ1-3, the CDR3 gives the full variable domain: EAGVTQFPSHSVIEKGQTVTLRCDPISGHDNLYWYRRVMGKEIKFLLHFVKESKQDESGMPNNRFLAERTGGTYSTLKVQPAELEDSGVYFCASSQDGRRGNTIYFGEGSWLTVV.

The rearrangement uses TRBV30 and TRBJ1-2; possibly TRBD1 for D (5 bases). Germline CDR1 reads GTSNPN; CDR2 reads SVGIG (reference sequence). This CDR3 spans 15 amino acids. Trimming shortened V by 5 bases and J by 3 bases, and 19 bases separated the two germline ends. CDR3 coding DNA: TGTGCCTGGTCAGGGTACCTCGAAGGAGACTATGGCTACACCTTC. It yields the protein CAWSGYLEGDYGYTF. Supplemented by reference TRBV30 and TRBJ1-2, the full variable domain reads SQTIHQWPATLVQPVGSPLSLECTVEGTSNPNLYWYRQAAGRGLQLLFYSVGIGQISSEVPQNLSASRPQDRQFILSSKKLLLSDSGFYLCAWSGYLEGDYGYTFGSGTRLTVV.